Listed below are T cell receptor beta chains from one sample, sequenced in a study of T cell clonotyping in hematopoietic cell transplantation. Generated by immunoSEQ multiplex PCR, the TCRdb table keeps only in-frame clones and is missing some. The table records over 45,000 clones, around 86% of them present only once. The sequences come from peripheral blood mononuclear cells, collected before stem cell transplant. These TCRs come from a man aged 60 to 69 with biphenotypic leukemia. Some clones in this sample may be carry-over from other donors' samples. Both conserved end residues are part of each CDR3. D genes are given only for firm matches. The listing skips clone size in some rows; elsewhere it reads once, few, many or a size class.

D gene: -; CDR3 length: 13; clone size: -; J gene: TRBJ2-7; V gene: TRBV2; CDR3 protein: CASMAQGTHEQYF; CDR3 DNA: TGTGCCAGCATGGCCCAGGGGACTCACGAGCAGTACTTC
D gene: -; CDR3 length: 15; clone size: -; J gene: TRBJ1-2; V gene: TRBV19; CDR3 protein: CASRRIPGINYGYTF; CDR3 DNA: TGTGCCAGTAGGCGAATCCCCGGGATCAACTATGGCTACACCTTC
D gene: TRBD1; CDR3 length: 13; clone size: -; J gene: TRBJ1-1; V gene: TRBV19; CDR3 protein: CASRVQGDTEAFF; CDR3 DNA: TGTGCCAGTCGAGTACAGGGGGACACTGAAGCTTTCTTT
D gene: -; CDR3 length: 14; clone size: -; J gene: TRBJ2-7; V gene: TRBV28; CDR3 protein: CEGSKGHAANEQYF; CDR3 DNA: TGTGAGGGGTCTAAAGGGCACGCCGCCAACGAGCAGTACTTC
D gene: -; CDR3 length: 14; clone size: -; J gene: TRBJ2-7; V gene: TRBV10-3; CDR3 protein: CAISESPGPYEQYF; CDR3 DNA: TGTGCCATCAGTGAGTCGCCAGGGCCGTACGAGCAGTACTTC
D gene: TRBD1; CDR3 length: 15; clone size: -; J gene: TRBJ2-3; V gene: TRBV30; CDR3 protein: CAWRAGTGKADTQYF; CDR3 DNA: TGTGCCTGGAGGGCAGGGACAGGGAAGGCAGATACGCAGTATTTT
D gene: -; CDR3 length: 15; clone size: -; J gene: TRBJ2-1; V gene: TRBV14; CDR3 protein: CASSRLGTVYNEQFF; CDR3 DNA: TGTGCCAGCAGCCGGCTAGGGACCGTCTACAATGAGCAGTTCTTC
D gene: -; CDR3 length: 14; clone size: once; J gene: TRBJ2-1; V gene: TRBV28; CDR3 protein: CASSPNRYYNEQFF; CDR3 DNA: TGTGCCAGCAGTCCGAACAGATACTACAATGAGCAGTTCTTC
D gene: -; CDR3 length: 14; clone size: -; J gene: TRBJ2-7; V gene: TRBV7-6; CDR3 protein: CASSFSGAGYEQYF; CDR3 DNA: TGTGCCAGCAGCTTTTCGGGTGCTGGCTACGAGCAGTACTTC
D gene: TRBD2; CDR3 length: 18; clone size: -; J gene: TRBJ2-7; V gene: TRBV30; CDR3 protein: CAWSPTSGSFELLPEQYF; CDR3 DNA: TGTGCCTGGAGTCCCACTAGCGGGAGTTTCGAGCTTCTACCCGAGCAGTACTTC
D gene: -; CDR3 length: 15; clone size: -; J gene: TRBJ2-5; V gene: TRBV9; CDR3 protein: CASSVAGTESLVQYF; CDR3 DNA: TGTGCCAGCAGCGTAGCAGGGACCGAGTCCTTGGTCCAGTACTTC
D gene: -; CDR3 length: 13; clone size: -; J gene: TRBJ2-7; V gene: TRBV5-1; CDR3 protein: CASSLTQSYEQYF; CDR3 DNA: TGCGCCAGCAGCTTGACGCAATCCTACGAGCAGTACTTC
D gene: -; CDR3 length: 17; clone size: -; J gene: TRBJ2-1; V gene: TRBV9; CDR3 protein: CASSLHSGESSYNEQFF; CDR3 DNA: TGTGCCAGCAGCCTACATAGCGGAGAGAGCTCCTACAATGAGCAGTTCTTC
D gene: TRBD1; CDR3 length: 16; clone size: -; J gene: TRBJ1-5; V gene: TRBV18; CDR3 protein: CASSPGTGGSNQPQHF; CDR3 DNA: TGTGCCAGCTCACCAGGGACAGGGGGCAGCAATCAGCCCCAGCATTTT
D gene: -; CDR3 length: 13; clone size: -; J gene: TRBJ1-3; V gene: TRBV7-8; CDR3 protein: CASSLDQGNTIYF; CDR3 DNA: TGTGCCAGCAGCTTAGATCAGGGAAACACCATATATTTT
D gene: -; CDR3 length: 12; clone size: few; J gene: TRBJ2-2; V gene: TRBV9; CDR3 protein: CASSTMGGELFF; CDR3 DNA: TGTGCCAGCAGCACGATGGGCGGGGAGCTGTTTTTT
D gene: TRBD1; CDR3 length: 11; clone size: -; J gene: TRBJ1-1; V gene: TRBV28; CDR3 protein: CASQGAGEAFF; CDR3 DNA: TGTGCCAGCCAGGGGGCTGGTGAAGCTTTCTTT
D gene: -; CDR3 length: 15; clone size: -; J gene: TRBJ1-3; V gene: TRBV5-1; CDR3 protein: CASSLAEVTGNTIYF; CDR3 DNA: TGCGCCAGCAGCTTGGCCGAGGTAACCGGAAACACCATATATTTT
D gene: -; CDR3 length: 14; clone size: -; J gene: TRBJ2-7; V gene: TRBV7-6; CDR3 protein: CASSLGTLGNEQYF; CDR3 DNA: TGTGCCAGCAGCTTAGGGACGCTAGGTAACGAGCAGTACTTC
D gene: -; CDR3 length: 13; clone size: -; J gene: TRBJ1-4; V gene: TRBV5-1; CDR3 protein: CASSLRINEKLFF; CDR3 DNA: TGCGCTAGCAGCTTGCGGATTAATGAAAAACTGTTTTTT
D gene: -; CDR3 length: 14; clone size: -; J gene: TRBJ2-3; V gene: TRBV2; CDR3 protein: CASSDPRGTDTQYF; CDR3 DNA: TGTGCCAGCAGTGACCCTCGGGGCACAGATACGCAGTATTTT
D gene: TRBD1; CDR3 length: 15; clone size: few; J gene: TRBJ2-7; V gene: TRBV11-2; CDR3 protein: CASSPPDRGSYEQYF; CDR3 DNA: TGTGCCAGCAGCCCTCCAGACAGGGGTTCGTACGAGCAGTACTTC
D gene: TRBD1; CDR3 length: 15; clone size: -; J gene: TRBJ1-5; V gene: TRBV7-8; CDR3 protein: CASSAGTGGGQPQHF; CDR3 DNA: TGTGCCAGCAGCGCCGGGACAGGGGGCGGTCAGCCCCAGCATTTT
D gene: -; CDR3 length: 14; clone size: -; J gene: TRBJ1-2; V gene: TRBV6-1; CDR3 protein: CASKRGRGGYGYTF; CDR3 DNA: TGTGCCAGCAAGCGAGGAAGGGGAGGCTATGGCTACACCTTC
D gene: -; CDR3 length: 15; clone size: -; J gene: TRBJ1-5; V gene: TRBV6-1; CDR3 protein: CAIVELGGGNQPQHF; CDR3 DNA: TGTGCCATAGTCGAGCTGGGAGGGGGCAATCAGCCCCAGCATTTT
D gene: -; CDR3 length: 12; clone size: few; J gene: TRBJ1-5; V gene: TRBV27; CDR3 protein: CASKAGNQPQHF; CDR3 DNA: TGTGCCAGCAAAGCAGGGAACCAGCCCCAGCATTTT
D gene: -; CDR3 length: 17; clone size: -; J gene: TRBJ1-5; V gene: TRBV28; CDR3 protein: CASSLLGTAGDGQPQHF; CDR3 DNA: TGTGCCAGCAGTTTATTAGGTACGGCAGGGGACGGTCAGCCCCAGCATTTT
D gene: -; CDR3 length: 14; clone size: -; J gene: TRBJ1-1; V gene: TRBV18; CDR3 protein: CASSQQGGRSEAFF; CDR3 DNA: TGTGCCAGCTCCCAACAGGGCGGGCGGTCAGAAGCTTTCTTT
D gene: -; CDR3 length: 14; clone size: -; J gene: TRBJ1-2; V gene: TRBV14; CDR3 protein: CASSPWTANYGYTF; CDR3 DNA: TGTGCCAGCAGCCCGTGGACAGCTAACTATGGCTACACCTTC
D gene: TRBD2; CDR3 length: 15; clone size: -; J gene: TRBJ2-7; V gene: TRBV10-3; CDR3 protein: CAISEAGTSGRVQYF; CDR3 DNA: TGTGCCATCAGTGAAGCCGGGACTAGCGGGAGGGTGCAGTACTTC
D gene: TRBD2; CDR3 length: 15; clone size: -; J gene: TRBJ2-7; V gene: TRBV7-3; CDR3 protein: CASSPLAGDLHEQYF; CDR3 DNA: TGTGCCAGCAGCCCTTTAGCGGGAGACCTCCACGAGCAGTACTTC
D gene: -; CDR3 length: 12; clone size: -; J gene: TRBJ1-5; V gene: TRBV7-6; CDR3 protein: CASSSPDQPQHF; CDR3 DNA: TGTGCCAGCAGCAGCCCCGATCAGCCCCAGCATTTT
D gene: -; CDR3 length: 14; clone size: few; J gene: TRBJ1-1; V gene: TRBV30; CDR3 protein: CAWRHGQQNTEAFF; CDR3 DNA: TGTGCCTGGAGGCACGGACAGCAGAACACTGAAGCTTTCTTT
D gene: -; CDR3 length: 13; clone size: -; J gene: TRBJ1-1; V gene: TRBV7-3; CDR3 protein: CASSSTGNTEAFF; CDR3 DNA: TGTGCCAGCAGTTCTACAGGGAACACTGAAGCTTTCTTT
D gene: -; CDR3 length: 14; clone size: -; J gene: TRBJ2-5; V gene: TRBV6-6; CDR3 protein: CASSPPVAWETQYF; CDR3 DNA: TGTGCCAGCAGCCCACCCGTGGCGTGGGAGACCCAGTACTTC
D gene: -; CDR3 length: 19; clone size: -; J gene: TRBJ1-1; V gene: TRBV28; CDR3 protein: CASSLSGTRGSLLNTEAFF; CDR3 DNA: TGTGCCAGCAGTTTATCCGGGACAAGGGGTTCCCTCTTGAACACTGAAGCTTTCTTT
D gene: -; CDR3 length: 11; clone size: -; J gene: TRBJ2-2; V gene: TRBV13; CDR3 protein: CASSFSGELFF; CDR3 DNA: TGTGCCAGCAGCTTTTCGGGGGAGCTGTTTTTT
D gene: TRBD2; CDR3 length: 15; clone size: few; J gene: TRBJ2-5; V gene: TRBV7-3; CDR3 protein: CASSPQGPGGETQYF; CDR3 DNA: TGTGCCAGCAGCCCGCAGGGCCCGGGAGGGGAGACCCAGTACTTC
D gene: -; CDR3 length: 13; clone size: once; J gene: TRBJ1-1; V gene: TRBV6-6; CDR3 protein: CASSPPQNTEAFF; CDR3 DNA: TGTGCCAGCAGTCCACCCCAGAACACTGAAGCTTTCTTT
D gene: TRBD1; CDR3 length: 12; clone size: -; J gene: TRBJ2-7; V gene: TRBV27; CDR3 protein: CASRRDRGEQYF; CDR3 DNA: TGTGCCAGCAGACGGGACAGGGGAGAGCAGTACTTC
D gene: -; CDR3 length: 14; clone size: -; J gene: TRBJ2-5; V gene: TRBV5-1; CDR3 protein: CASSLGSVQETQYF; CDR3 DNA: TGCGCCAGCAGCTTGGGATCAGTCCAAGAGACCCAGTACTTC
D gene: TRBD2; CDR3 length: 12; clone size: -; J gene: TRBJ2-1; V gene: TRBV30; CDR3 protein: CAWGGSVGEQFF; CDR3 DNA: TGTGCCTGGGGCGGGAGTGTCGGTGAGCAGTTCTTC
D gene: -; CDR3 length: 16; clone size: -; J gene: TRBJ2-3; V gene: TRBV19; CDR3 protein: CASSKGTGLLGNTQYF; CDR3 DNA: TGTGCCAGTAGTAAGGGCACAGGTCTCCTTGGGAATACGCAGTATTTT
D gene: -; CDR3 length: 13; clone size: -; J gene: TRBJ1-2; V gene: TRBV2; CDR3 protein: CASSSRSNYGYTF; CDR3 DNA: TGTGCCAGCAGTTCCCGATCTAACTATGGCTACACCTTC
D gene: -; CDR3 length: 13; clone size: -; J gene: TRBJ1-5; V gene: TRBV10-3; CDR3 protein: CAISGDSNQPQHF; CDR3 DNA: TGTGCCATCAGTGGGGACAGCAATCAGCCCCAGCATTTT
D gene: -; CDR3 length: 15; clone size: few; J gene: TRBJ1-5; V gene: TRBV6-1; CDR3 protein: CASSDGAGDFWPQHF; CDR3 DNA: TGTGCCAGCAGTGATGGGGCAGGGGATTTTTGGCCCCAGCATTTT
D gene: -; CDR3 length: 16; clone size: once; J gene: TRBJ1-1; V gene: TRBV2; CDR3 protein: CASKDIENRVNTEAFF; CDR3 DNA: TGTGCCAGCAAGGACATCGAGAACAGGGTGAACACTGAAGCTTTCTTT
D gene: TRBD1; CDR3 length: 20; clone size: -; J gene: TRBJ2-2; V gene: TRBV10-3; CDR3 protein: CAISDPVIWSGTGTTGELFF; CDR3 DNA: TGTGCCATCAGTGACCCTGTAATCTGGTCAGGGACAGGAACCACCGGGGAGCTGTTTTTT
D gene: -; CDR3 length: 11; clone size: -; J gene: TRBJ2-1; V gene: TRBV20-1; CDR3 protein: CSASSYNEQFF; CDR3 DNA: TGCAGTGCTAGTTCATACAATGAGCAGTTCTTC